The 3 T cell receptor beta chains below were found in one sample sequenced in a study of T cells in Graves' hyperthyroidism and ophthalmopathy. The CDR3 regions of TCR beta were amplified from RNA transcripts. The HTBI primer set was used in a first-round RT-PCR of the TCR CDR3. Each CDR3 protein is one row after TCRdb ran MiXCR on the multiplex PCR reads. The sample lists 800,000 or so distinct CDR3 sequences; 38% were seen once. The sample was blood. Receptors originate from a man aged 18-30 years with Graves' hyperthyroidism.

On this clonotype: Possible read error: a much larger clone is one base away. The J gene is TRBJ1-1, the V gene TRBV7-9, with D hard to call. There are 11 residues in the CDR3. V was trimmed by 11 bases and J by 4 bases, leaving 11 bases between them. CDR1 and CDR2 from the germline V gene are SEHNR and FQNEAQ (reference sequence). The CDR3 DNA follows: TGTGCCGGCCGTATGGGCACTGAAGCTTTCTTT. Its protein product is CAGRMGTEAFF. Based on the CDR3 plus reference TRBV7-9 and TRBJ1-1, the full variable domain is DTGVSQNPRHKITKRGQNVTFRCDPISEHNRLYWYRQTLGQGPEFLTYFQNEAQLEKSRLLSDRFSAERPKGSFSTLEIQRTEQGDSAMYLCAGRMGTEAFFGQGTRLTVV.

This clonotype was seen at least ten times. The rearrangement uses TRBV19 and TRBJ2-7; the D is unclear. Germline V CDR1 and CDR2: LNHDA, SQIVND (reference sequence). This CDR3 spans 9 amino acids. Between the trimmed V and J ends, which lost 10 bases and 7 bases, there was a span of 8 bases. The DNA for the CDR3 is TGTGCCACCCCCTGGGAGCAGTACTTC. Translated: CATPWEQYF.

The sample holds one count of this clonotype. The V and J genes are TRBV29-1 and TRBJ2-7; no reliable D call. Trimming shortened V by 8 bases and J by 6 bases, and 17 bases separated the two germline ends. Germline CDR1 SQVTM, CDR2 ANQGSEA. The CDR3 sequence is 12 residues long. The CDR3 sequence is CSTSPDTSEQYF. The CDR3 bases are TGCAGCACCTCGCCAGACACCTCCGAGCAGTACTTC.